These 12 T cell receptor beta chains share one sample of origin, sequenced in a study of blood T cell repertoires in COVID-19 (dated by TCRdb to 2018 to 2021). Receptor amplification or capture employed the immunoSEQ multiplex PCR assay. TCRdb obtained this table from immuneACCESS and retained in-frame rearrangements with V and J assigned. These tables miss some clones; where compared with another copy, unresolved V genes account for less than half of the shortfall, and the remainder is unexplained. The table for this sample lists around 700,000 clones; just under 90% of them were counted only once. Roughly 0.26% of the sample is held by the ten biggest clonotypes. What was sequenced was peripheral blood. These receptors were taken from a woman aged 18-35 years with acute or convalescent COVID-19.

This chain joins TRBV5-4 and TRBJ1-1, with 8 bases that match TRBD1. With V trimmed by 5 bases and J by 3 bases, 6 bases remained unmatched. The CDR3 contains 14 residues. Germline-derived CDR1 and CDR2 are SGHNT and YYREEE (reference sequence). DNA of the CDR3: TGTGCCAGCAGACCAATGACAGGGGACACTGAAGCTTTCTTT. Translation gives CASRPMTGDTEAFF.

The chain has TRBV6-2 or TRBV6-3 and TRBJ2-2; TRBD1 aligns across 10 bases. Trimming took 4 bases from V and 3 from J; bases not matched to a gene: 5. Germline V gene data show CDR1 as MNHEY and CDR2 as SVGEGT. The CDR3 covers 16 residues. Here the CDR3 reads CASSSPDRGYTGELFF. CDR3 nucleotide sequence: TGTGCCAGCAGTTCACCGGACAGGGGGTACACCGGGGAGCTGTTTTTT.

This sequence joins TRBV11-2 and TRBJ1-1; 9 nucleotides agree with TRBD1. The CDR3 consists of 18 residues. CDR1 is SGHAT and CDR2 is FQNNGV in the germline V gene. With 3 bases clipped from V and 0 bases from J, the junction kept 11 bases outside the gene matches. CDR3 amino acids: CASSFYRDRALMNTEAFF. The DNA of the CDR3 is TGTGCCAGCAGCTTTTACCGGGACAGGGCTCTTATGAACACTGAAGCTTTCTTT. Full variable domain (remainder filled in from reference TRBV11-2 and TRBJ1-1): EAGVAQSPRYKIIEKRQSVAFWCNPISGHATLYWYQQILGQGPKLLIQFQNNGVVDDSQLPKDRFSAERLKGVDSTLKIQPAKLEDSAVYLCASSFYRDRALMNTEAFFGQGTRLTVV.

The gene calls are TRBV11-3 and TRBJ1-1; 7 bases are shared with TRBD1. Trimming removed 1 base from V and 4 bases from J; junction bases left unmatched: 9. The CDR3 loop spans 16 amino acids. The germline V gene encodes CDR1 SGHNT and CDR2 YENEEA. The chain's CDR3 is CASSLGGPGGGTEAFF. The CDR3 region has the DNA TGTGCCAGCAGCTTAGGGGGCCCAGGGGGAGGCACTGAAGCTTTCTTT.

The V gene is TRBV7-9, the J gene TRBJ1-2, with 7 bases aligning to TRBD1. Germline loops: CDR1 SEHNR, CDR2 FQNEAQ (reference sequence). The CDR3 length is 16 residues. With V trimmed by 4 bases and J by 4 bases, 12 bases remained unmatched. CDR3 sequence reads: CASSSTQPGQLYGYTF. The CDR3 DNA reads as TGTGCCAGCAGCTCCACTCAACCGGGACAGCTCTATGGCTACACCTTC.

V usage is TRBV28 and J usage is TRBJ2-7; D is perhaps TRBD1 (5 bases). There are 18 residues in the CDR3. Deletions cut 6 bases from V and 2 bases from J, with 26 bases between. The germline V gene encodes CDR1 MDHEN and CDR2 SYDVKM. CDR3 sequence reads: CASRTSPLKAGITYEQYF. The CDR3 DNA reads TGTGCCAGCAGAACCTCCCCCTTGAAGGCAGGGATCACCTACGAGCAGTACTTC.

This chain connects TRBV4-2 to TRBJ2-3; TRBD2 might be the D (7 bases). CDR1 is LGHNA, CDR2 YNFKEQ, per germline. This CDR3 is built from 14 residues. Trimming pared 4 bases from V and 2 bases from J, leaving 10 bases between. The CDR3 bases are TGTGCCAGCAGCCCGGGGGGCCCCACAGATACGCAGTATTTT. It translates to CASSPGGPTDTQYF.

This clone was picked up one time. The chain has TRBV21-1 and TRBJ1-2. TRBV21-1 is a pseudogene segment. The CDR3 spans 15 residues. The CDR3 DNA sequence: TGTGCCAGCAGCAAAGTGGGGAGAGATAACTATGGCTACACCTTC. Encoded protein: CASSKVGRDNYGYTF.

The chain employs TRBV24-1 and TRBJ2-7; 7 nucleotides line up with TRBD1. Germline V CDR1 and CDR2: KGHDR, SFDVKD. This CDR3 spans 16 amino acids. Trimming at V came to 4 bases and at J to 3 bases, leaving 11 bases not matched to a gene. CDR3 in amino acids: CATSDRDRAAIYEQYF. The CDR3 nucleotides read TGTGCCACCAGTGACCGAGACAGGGCGGCTATCTACGAGCAGTACTTC.

The CDR3 is CASSHSGNQNQPQHF. CDR3 bases: TGTGCCAGTAGTCACAGCGGAAACCAAAACCAGCCCCAGCATTTT. This chain uses TRBV19 with TRBJ1-5; unclear D gene. V lost 5 bases and J 7 bases, leaving 18 bases between the germline ends. The CDR3 consists of 15 residues. The germline V gene encodes CDR1 LNHDA and CDR2 SQIVND (reference sequence).

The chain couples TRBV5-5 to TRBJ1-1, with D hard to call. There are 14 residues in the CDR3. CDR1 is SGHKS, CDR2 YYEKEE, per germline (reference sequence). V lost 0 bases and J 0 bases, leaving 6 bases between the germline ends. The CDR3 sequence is CASSLGQVNTEAFF. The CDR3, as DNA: TGTGCCAGCAGCTTGGGACAAGTGAACACTGAAGCTTTCTTT.

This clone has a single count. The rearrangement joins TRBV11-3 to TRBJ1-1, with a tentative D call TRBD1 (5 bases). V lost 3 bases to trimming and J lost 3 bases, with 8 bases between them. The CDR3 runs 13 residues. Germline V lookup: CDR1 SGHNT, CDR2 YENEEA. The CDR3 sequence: CASSLRGHTEAFF. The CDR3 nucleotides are TGTGCCAGCAGCTTGCGGGGCCACACTGAAGCTTTCTTT.